Detailed here is one TCR beta chain. Its antigen is currently unknown. This sample was taken from a study of cytomegalovirus exposure and HLA in healthy donors. Study-level points and caveats: In a later analysis, several top co-occurrence clusters appeared linked to parvovirus B19, influenza, CMV and Epstein-Barr virus. Within an earlier analysis, most TCR beta V segments proved productive either about 90% or about 30% of the time.

PCR was performed using 60 Vbeta and 13 Jbeta primers. Using immunoSEQ multiplex PCR, the repertoire was profiled, and TCRdb retains in-frame clones only, with some absent. This table has about 94,000 clones, about 80% appearing once. Looked up from germline, CDR1 is MNHEY and CDR2 is SVGAGI. CDR3 length: 13 amino acids. The V and J ends lost 6 bases and 8 bases, in that order; junction bases with no gene match: 8. The sequenced material came from PBMCs. The J gene is TRBJ1-2, the V gene TRBV6-5; 8 nucleotides match TRBD1. This TCR derives from a male donor in good health and CMV-seronegative. The CDR3 DNA sequence: TGTGCCAGCAGAGCAGGGGGCTCGGAAGGCTACACCTTC. This encodes CASRAGGSEGYTF.